This T cell receptor beta chain was recovered during a study of CD8 T cells in ankylosing spondylitis. Study conclusions and caveats: Characteristic, it appeared, of ankylosing spondylitis blood was a TCR beta motif of roughly 8 highly homologous variants. Reportedly, disease-linked clones are significantly enriched in ankylosing spondylitis patients' matched synovial fluid.

Preparation of TCR beta libraries was done by quantitative 5'-RACE with molecular barcodes. TCRdb fed the 5' RACE reads into MiXCR, producing one record per CDR3 protein. This table holds approximately 220,000 distinct CDR3 sequences, around 18% found once. A word on this clonotype: Its antigen is currently unknown.

Germline CDR1 reads MGHRA; CDR2 reads YSYEKL. CDR3 size: 15 residues. Trimming pared 1 base from V and 0 bases from J, leaving 10 bases between. Sequencing was performed on blood, either unsorted or a sorted T cell fraction (not recorded which). The chain carries TRBV4-1 and TRBJ2-7; D perhaps matches TRBD1 (5 bases). The clonotype was recovered from a male donor with ankylosing spondylitis. The CDR3 region is CASSQGQTSSYEQYF. The DNA of the CDR3 is TGCGCCAGCAGCCAAGGACAGACCAGCTCCTACGAGCAGTACTTC.